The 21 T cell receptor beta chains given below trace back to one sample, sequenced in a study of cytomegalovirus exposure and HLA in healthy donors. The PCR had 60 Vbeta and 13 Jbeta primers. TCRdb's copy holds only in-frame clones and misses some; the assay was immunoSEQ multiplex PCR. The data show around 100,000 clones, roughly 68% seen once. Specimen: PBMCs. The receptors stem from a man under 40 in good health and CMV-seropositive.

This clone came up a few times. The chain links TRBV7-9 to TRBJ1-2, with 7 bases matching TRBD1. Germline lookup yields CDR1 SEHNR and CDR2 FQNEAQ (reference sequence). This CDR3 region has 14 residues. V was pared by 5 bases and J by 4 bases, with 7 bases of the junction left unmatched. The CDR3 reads CASSPQGQIYGYTF. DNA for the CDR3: TGTGCCAGCAGCCCCCAGGGACAGATCTATGGCTACACCTTC.

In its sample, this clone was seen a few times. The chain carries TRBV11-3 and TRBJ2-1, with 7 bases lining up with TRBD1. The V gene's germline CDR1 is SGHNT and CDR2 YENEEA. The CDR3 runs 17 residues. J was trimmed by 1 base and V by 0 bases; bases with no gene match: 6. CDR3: CASSLDVMGQSYNEQFF. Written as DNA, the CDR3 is TGTGCCAGCAGCTTAGATGTTATGGGACAGTCCTACAATGAGCAGTTCTTC.

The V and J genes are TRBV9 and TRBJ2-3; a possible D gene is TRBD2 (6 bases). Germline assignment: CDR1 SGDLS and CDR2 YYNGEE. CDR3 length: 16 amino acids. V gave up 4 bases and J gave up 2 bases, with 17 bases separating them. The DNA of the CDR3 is TGTGCCAGCAGCCGCGGGGTGGCTAGAACCACAGATACGCAGTATTTT. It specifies CASSRGVARTTDTQYF.

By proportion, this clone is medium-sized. The CDR3 reads CASSQKAGGPSGELFF. The CDR3 DNA reads TGCGCCAGCAGCCAAAAAGCGGGAGGGCCATCCGGGGAGCTGTTTTTT. The chain is built from TRBV4-1 and TRBJ2-2; 10 bases are shared with TRBD2. Losses at the gene ends were 2 bases for V and 6 bases for J; bases not matched to a gene: 6. Per germline, CDR1 MGHRA and CDR2 YSYEKL. The CDR3 length is 16 residues.

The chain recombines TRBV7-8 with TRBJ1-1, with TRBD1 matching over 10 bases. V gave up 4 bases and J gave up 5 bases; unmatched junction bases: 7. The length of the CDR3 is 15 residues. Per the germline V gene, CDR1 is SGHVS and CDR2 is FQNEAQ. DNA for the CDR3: TGTGCCAGCAGCTCGACAGGGGGCAGGTCGACTGAAGCTTTCTTT. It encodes CASSSTGGRSTEAFF.

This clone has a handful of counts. The CDR3 loop is CASSIQGSYNEQFF. CDR3 bases: TGTGCCAGTAGTATCCAGGGCTCCTACAATGAGCAGTTCTTC. This chain links TRBV19 with TRBJ2-1, with D maybe TRBD1 (5 bases). Germline V gene sequence: CDR1 LNHDA, CDR2 SQIVND (reference sequence). The CDR3 covers 14 residues. V gave up 3 bases and J gave up 0 bases, with 6 bases separating them.

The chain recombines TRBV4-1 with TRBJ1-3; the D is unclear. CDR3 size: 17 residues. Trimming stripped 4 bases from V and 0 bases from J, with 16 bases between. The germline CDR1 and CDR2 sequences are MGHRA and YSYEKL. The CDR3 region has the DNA TGCGCCAGCAGCCCCCCCCAGGCCCTTAGCTCTGGAAACACCATATATTTT. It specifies CASSPPQALSSGNTIYF.

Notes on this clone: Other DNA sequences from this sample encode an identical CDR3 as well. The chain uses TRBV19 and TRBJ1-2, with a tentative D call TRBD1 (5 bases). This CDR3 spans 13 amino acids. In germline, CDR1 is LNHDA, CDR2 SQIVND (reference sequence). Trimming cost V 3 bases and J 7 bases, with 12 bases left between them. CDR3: CASSMGQGSGYTF. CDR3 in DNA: TGTGCCAGTAGTATGGGGCAGGGAAGTGGCTACACCTTC.

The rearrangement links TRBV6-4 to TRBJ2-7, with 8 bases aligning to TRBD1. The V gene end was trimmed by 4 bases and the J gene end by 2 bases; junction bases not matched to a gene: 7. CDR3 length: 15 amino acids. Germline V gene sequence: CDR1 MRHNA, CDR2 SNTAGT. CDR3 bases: TGTGCCAGCAGTGTGTTTGACAGGGGTCCCTACGAGCAGTACGTC. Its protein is CASSVFDRGPYEQYV.

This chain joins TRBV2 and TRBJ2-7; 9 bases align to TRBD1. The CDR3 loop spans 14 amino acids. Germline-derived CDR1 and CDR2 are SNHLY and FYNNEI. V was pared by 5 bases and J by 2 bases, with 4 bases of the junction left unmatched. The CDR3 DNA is TGTGCCAGCAGTAAGGGACAGGGTACCTACGAGCAGTACTTC. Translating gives CASSKGQGTYEQYF.

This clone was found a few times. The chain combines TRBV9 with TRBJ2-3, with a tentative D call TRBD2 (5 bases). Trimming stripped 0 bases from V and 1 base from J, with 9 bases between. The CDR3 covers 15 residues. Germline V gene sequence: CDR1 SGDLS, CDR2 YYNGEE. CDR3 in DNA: TGTGCCAGCAGCGTAGGCGGGTCTCGCACAGATACGCAGTATTTT. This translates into CASSVGGSRTDTQYF.

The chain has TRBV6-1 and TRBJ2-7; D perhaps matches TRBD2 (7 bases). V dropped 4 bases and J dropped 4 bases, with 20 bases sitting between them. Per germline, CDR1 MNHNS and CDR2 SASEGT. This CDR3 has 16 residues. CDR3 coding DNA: TGTGCCAGCAGTGGAGCGATCGGGGGGCGCCTATACGAGCAGTACTTC. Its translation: CASSGAIGGRLYEQYF.

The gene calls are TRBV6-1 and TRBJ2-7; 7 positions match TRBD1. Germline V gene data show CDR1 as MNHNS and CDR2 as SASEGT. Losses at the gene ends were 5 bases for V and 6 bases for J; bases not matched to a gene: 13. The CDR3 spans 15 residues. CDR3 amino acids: CASSQDRVRFREQYF. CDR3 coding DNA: TGTGCCAGCAGTCAAGACAGGGTTCGGTTCCGCGAGCAGTACTTC.

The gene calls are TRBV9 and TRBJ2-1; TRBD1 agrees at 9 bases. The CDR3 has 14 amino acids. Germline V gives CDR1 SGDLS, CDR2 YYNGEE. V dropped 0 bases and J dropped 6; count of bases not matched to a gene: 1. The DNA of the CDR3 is TGTGCCAGCAGCGTAGACAGGGGGCGCAATGAGCAGTTCTTC. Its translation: CASSVDRGRNEQFF.

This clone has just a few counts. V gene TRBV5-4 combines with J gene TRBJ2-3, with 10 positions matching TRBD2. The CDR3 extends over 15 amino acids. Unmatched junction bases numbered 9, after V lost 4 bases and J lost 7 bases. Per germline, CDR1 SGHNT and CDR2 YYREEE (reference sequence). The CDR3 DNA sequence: TGTGCCAGCAGCCCTTCCAGCGGGGGGGCAAATACGCAGTATTTT. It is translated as CASSPSSGGANTQYF.

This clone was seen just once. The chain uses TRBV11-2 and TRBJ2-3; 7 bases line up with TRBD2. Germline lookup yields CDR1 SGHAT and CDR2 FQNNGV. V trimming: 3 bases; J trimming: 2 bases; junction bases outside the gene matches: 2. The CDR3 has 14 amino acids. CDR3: CASSFRDYTDTQYF. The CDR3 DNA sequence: TGTGCCAGCAGCTTCCGGGACTACACAGATACGCAGTATTTT.

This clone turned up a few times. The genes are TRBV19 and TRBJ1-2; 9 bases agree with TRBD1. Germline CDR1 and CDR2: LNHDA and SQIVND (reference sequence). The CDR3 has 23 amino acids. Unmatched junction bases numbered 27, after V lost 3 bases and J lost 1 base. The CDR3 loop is CASSIKVWSSGQGSMVRNYGYTF. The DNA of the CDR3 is TGTGCCAGTAGTATTAAGGTGTGGTCATCGGGACAGGGATCAATGGTCCGTAACTATGGCTACACCTTC.

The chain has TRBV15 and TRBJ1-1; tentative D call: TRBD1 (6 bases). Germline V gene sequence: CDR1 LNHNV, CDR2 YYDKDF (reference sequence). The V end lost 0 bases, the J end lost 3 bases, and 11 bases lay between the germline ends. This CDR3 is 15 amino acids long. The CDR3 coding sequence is TGTGCCACCAGCAGAGACACAGGGACCTACACTGAAGCTTTCTTT. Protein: CATSRDTGTYTEAFF.

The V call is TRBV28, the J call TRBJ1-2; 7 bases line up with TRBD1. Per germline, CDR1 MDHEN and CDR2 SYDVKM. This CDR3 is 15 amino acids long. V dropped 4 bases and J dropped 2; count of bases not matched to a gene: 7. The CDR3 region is CASSSLGQLNYGYTF. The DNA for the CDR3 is TGTGCCAGCAGTTCTCTGGGACAGTTGAACTATGGCTACACCTTC.

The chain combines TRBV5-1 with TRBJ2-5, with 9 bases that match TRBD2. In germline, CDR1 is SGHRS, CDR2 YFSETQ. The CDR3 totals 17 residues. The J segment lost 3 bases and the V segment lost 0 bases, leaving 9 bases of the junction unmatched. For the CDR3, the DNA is TGCGCCAGCAGCTTGGCCCCCTGGCGGGGGGGCGAAGAGACCCAGTACTTC. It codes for CASSLAPWRGGEETQYF.

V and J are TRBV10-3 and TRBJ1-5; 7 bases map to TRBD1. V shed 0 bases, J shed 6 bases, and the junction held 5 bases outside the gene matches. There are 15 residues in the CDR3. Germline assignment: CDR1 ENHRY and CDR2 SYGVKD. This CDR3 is CAISESGTGAQPQHF. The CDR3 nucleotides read TGTGCCATCAGTGAGTCCGGTACAGGGGCTCAGCCCCAGCATTTT.